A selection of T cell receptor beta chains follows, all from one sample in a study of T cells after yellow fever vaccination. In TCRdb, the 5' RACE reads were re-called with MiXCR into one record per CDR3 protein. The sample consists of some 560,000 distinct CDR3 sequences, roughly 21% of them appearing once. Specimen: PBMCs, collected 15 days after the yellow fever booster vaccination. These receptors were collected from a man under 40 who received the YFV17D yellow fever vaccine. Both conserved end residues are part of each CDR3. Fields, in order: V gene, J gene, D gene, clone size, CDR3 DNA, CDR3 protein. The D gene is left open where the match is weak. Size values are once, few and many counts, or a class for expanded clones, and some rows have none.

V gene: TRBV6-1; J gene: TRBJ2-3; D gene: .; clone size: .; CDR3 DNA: TGTGCCACCGCGTACATACAGAACACAGATACGCAGTATTTT; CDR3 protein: CATAYIQNTDTQYF
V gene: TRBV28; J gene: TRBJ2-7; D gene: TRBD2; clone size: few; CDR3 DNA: TGTGCCAGCAGTGGCCCCAGGACTAGCGAGCAGTACTTC; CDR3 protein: CASSGPRTSEQYF
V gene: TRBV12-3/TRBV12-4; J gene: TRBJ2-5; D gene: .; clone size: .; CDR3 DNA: TGTGCCAGCAGTCCCCGGCAGCCGGGCCAAGAGACCCAGTACTTC; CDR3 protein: CASSPRQPGQETQYF
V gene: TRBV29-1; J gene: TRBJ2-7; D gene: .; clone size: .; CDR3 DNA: TGCATCCCTACCCTAGGGGGGGACACTTCCTACGAGCAGTACTTC; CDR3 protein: CIPTLGGDTSYEQYF
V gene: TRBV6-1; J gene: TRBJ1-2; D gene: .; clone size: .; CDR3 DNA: TGTGCCAGCAGACCCCCCAGGGTCGCCTATGGCTACACCTTC; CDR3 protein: CASRPPRVAYGYTF
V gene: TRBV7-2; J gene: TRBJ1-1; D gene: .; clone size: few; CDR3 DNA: TGTGCCAGCAGCCCCAGGGGTGTCGGGACTGAAGCTTTCTTT; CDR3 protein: CASSPRGVGTEAFF
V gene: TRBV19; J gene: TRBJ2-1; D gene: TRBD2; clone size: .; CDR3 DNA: TGTGCCAGTAGTATGCTAGCGGGAGGGAATGAGCAGTTCTTC; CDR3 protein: CASSMLAGGNEQFF
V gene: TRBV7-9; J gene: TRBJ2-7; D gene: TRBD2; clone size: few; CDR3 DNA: TGTGCCAGCAGCTTAGCGACTAGCGACTACGAGCAGTACTTC; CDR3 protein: CASSLATSDYEQYF
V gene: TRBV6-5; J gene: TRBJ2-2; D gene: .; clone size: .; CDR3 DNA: TGTGCCAGCAGTGCCACCGGGGAGCTGCTTTTT; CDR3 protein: CASSATGELLF
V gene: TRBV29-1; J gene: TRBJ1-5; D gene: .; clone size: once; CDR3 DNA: TGCAGCGCCCAGGTGGGGGGAAATCAGCCCCAGCATTTT; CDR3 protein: CSAQVGGNQPQHF
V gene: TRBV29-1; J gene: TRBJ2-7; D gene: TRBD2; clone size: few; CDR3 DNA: TGCAGCGTCGGACTAGCGGGAACCACCTACGAGCGGCAGTACTTC; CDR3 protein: CSVGLAGTTYERQYF
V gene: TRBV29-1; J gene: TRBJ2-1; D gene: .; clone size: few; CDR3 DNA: TGCAGCGCTGGGAATTACAATGAGCAGTTCTTC; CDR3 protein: CSAGNYNEQFF
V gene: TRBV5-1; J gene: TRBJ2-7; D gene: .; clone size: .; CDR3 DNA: TGCGCCAGCAGCTTGGTCCACTCCTCCTACGAGCAGTACTTC; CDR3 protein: CASSLVHSSYEQYF
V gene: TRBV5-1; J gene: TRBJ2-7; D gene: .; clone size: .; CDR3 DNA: TGCGCCAGTTCCGGGAGCCGGTCCTACGAGCAGTACTTC; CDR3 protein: CASSGSRSYEQYF
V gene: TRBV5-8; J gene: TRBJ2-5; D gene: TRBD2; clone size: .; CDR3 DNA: TGTGCCAGCAGCTTGACTAGCGGGAGGGGAGGGACCCAGTACTTC; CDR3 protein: CASSLTSGRGGTQYF
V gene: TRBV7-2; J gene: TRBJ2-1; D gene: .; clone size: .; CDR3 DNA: TGTGCCAGCAGCGCGACGGGCGGTCTGAATGAGCAGTTCTTC; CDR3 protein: CASSATGGLNEQFF
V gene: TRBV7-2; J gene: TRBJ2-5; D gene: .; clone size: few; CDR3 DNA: TGTGCCAGCAGCTCCAGGGTGGAGACCCAGTACTTC; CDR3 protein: CASSSRVETQYF
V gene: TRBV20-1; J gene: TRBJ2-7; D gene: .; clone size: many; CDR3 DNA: TGCAGTGCAGCCCCAGGGGGGACAGACTACGAGCAGTACTTC; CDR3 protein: CSAAPGGTDYEQYF
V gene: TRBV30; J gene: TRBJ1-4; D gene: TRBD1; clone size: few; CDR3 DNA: TGTGCCTGGAGTGGGTACCTCGGGACAGATAATGAAAAACTGTTTTTT; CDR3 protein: CAWSGYLGTDNEKLFF
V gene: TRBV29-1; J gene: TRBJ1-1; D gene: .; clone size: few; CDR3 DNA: TGCAGCGTTGTCGGAGGGAGCACTGAAGCTTTCTTT; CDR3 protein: CSVVGGSTEAFF
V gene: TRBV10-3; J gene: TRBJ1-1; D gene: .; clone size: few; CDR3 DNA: TGTGCCATCAGAGGATTAGTGAACACTGAAGCTTTCTTT; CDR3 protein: CAIRGLVNTEAFF
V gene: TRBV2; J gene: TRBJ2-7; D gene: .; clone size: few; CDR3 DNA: TGTGCCAGCGCAGCGTCCCTCGAGCAGTACTTC; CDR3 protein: CASAASLEQYF
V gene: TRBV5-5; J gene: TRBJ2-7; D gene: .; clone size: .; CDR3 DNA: TGTGCCAGCAGCGCCGATTTGCCCTACGAGCAGTACTTC; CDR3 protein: CASSADLPYEQYF
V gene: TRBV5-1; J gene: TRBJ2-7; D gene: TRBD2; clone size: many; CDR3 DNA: TGCGCCAGCAGCTTGGCACTAGCGGGGTACGAGCAGTACTTC; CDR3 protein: CASSLALAGYEQYF
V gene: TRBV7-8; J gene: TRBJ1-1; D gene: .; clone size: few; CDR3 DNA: TGTGCCAGCAGCCGGAGAGGCACTGAAGCTTTCTTT; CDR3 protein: CASSRRGTEAFF
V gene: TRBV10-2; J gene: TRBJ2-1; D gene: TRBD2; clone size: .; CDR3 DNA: TGCGCCAGCAGTGACTTAGCGGGAGAAGGTGAGCAGTTCTTC; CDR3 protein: CASSDLAGEGEQFF
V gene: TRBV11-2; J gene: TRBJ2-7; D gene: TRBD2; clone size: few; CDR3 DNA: TGTGCCAGCAGCTTAAAGCCCCTCCGGCTAGCGGGAGGGTACGAGCAGTACTTC; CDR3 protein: CASSLKPLRLAGGYEQYF
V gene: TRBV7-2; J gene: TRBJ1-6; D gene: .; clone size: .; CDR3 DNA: TGTGCCAGCAGCCCGGCGAGCTTTAATTCACCCCTCCACTTT; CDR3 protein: CASSPASFNSPLHF
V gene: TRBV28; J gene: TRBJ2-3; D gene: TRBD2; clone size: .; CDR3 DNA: TGTGCCAGCAGTTTATATGCGAGCGGGATCAGCACAGATACGCAGTATTTT; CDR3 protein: CASSLYASGISTDTQYF
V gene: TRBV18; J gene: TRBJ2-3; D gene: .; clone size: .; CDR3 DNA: TGTGCCAGCTCACCATCTGATCAACTAGCCTTGACTGCGGCGCAGTATTTT; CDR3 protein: CASSPSDQLALTAAQYF
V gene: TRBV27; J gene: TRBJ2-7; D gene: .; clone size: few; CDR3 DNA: TGTGCCAGCAGTCTACAAGGGACTGGGACCTACGAGCAGTACTTC; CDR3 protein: CASSLQGTGTYEQYF
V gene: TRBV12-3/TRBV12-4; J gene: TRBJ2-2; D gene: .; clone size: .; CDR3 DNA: TGTGCGGGGAAGAACACCGGGGAGCTGTTTTTT; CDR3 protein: CAGKNTGELFF
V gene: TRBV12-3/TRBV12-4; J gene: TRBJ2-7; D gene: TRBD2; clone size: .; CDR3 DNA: TGTGCCAGCAACCTGGGACTAGCGGGCCGCGAGCAGTACTTC; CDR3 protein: CASNLGLAGREQYF
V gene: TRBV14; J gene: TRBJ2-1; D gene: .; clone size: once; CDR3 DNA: TGTGCCAGCAGCCGGGGACAAATAAACAATGAGCAGTTCTTC; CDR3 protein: CASSRGQINNEQFF
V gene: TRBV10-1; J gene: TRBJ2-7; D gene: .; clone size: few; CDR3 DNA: TGCGCCAGCAGTGTAAGGGCCAGGGACTTTTACGAGCAGTACTTC; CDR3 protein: CASSVRARDFYEQYF
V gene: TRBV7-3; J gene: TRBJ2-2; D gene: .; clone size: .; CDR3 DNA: TGTGCCAGCAGCTTAAACACTAGCCCCGGGGAGCTGTTTTTT; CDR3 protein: CASSLNTSPGELFF
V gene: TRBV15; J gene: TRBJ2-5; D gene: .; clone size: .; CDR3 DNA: TGTGCCACCAGCAGAGCAAACTGGGCCCAAGAGACCCAGTACTTC; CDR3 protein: CATSRANWAQETQYF
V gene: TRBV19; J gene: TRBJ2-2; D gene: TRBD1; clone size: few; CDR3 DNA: TGTGCCAGTAGTGACGACAGGGACACCGGGGAGCTGTTTTTT; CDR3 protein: CASSDDRDTGELFF
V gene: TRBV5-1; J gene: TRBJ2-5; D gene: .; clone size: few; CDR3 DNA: TGCGCCAGCAGCTTGTGGGGAGATGAGACCCAGTACTTC; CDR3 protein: CASSLWGDETQYF
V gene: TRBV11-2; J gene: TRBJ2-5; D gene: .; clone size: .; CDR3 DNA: TGTGCCAGCAGCTTAGGGTTTACAGGACAAAAATGGTGGGAGACCCAGTACTTC; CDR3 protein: CASSLGFTGQKWWETQYF
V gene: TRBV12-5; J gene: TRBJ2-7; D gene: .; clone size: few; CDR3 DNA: TGTGCTAGTGGACAGGACTCCTACGAGCAGTACTTC; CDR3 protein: CASGQDSYEQYF
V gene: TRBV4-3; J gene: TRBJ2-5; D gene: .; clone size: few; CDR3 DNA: TGCGCCAGCAGCCAAGAACGGACAGTACAAGAGACCCAGTACTTC; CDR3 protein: CASSQERTVQETQYF
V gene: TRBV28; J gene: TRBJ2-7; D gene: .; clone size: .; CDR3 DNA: TGTGCCAGCAGGGCCCCGGGGAGAACCAGCTCCTACGAGCAGTACTTC; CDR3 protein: CASRAPGRTSSYEQYF
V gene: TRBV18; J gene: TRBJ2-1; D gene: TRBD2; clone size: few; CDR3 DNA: TGTGCCAGCTCACCGCTAGCGGGTGAAAATGAGCAGTTCTTC; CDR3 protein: CASSPLAGENEQFF
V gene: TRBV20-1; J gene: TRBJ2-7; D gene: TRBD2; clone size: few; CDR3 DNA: TGCAGTGCTTATCGGACTAGCGGGAACTACGAGCAGTACTTC; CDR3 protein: CSAYRTSGNYEQYF
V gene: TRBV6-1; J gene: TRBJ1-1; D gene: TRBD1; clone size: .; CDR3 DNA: TGTGCCAGCAGTGACCCGGGGACAGTTGAAGCTTTCTTT; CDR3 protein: CASSDPGTVEAFF
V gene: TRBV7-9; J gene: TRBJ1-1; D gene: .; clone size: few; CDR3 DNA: TGTGCCAGCAGCTTAGCGGGGCAACCCACTGAAGCTTTCTTT; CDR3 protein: CASSLAGQPTEAFF
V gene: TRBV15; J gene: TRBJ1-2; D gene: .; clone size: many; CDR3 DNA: TGTGCCACCAGCAGAGATTGGGGTGAAGGGTCTGGCTACACCTTC; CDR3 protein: CATSRDWGEGSGYTF
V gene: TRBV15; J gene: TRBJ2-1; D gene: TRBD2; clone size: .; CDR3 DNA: TGTGCCACCAGCAGAGCAACTAGCGGGAGTAGTCGAGAAAATGAGCAGTTCTTC; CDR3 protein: CATSRATSGSSRENEQFF
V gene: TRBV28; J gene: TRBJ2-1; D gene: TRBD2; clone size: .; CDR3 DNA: TGTGCCAGCAGTTCTTATAGCGGGAGGGCGGTCATCGAGCAGTTCTTC; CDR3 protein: CASSSYSGRAVIEQFF